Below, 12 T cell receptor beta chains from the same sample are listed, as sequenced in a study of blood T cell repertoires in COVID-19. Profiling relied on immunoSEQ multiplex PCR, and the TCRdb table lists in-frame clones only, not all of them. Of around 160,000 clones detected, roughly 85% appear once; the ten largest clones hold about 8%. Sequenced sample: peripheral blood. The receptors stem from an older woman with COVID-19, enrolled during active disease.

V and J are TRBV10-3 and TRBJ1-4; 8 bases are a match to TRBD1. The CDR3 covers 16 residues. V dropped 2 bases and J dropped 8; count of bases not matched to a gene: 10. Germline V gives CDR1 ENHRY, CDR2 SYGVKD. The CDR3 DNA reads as TGTGCCATCAGTGAGCCTGGGACAGGAGGCCGGGAAAAACTGTTTTTT. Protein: CAISEPGTGGREKLFF.

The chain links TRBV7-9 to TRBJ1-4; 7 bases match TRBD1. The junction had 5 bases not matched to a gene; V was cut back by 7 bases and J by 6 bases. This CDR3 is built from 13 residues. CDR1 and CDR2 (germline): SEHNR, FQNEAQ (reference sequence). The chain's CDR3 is CASIRGQDEKLFF. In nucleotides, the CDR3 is TGTGCCAGCATCCGAGGACAGGATGAAAAACTGTTTTTT. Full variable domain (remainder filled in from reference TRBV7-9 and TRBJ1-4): DTGVSQNPRHKITKRGQNVTFRCDPISEHNRLYWYRQTLGQGPEFLTYFQNEAQLEKSRLLSDRFSAERPKGSFSTLEIQRTEQGDSAMYLCASIRGQDEKLFFGSGTQLSVL.

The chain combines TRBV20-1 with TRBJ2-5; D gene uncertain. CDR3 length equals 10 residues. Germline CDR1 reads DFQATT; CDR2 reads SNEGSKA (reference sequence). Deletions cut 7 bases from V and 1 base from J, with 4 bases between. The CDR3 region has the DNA TGCAGTGGCGTCCAAGAGACCCAGTACTTC. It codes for CSGVQETQYF.

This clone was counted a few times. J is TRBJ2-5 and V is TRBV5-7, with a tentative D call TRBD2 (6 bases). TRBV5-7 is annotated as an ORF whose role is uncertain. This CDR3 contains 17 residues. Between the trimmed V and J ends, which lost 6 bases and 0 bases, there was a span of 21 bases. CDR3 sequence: CASTHRPGAMYQETQYF. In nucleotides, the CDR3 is TGTGCCAGCACCCATCGACCGGGAGCTATGTACCAAGAGACCCAGTACTTC.

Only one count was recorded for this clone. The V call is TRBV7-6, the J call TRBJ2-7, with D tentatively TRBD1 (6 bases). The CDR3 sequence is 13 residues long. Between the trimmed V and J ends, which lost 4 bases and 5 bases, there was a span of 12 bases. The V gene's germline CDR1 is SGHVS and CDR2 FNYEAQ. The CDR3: CASSSGVGNEQYF. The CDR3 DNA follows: TGTGCCAGCAGCTCAGGGGTCGGGAACGAGCAGTACTTC.

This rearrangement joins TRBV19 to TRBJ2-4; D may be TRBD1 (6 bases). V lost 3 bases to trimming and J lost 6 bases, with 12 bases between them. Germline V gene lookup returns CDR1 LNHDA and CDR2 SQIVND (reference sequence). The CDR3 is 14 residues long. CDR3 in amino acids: CASSMLGQTNIQYF. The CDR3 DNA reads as TGTGCCAGTAGTATGCTAGGACAGACAAACATTCAGTACTTC.

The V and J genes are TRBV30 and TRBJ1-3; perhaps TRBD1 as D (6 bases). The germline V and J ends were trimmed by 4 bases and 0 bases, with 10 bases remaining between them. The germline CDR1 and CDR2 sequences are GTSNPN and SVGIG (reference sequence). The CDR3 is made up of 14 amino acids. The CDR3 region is CAWITGISGNTIYF. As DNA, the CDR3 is TGTGCCTGGATTACAGGGATCTCTGGAAACACCATATATTTT.

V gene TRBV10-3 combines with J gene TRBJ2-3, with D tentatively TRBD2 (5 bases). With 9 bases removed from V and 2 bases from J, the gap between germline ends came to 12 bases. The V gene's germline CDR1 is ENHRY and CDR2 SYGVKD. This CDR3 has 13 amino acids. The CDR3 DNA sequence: TGTGCCATAGGGAGAGGAGACACAGATACGCAGTATTTT. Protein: CAIGRGDTDTQYF.

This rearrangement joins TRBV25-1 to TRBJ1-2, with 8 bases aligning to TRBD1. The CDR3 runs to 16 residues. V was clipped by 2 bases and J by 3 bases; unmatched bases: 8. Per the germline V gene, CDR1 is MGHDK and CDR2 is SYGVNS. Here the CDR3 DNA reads TGTGCCAGCAGTGAAAGGACAGGGTCTTTTGACTATGGCTACACCTTC. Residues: CASSERTGSFDYGYTF.

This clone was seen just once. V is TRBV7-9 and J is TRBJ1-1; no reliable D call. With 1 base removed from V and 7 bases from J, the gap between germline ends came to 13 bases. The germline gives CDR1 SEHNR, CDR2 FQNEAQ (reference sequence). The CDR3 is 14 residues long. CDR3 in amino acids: CASSLGEYGDEAFF. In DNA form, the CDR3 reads TGTGCCAGCAGCTTAGGGGAGTATGGGGATGAAGCTTTCTTT.

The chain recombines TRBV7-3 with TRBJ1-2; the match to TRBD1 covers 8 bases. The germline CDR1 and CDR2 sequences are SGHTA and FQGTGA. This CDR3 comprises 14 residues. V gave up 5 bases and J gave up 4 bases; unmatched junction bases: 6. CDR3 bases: TGTGCCAGCAGCCCCGGACAGGGAGGCTATGGCTACACCTTC. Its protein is CASSPGQGGYGYTF.

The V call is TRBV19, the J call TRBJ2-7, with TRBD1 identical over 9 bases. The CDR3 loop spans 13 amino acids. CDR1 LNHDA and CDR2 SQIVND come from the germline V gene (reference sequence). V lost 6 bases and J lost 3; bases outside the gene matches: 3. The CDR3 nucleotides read TGTGCCAGTAGCGTGGGACAGGGCTACGAGCAGTACTTC. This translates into CASSVGQGYEQYF.